This T cell receptor beta chain stems from a study of T cells in Graves' hyperthyroidism and ophthalmopathy. Newly diagnosed patients aged 18 to 65 had hyperthyroidism of under 2 months' duration. PBMCs were derived from under 13 ml fresh peripheral blood. This clonotype has a handful of counts. The antigen is undetermined. TCR beta CDR3 regions were amplified from RNA transcripts. The TCR CDR3 first-round RT-PCR relied on the HTBI primer set. TCRdb re-analysed the multiplex PCR reads in MiXCR, keeping a single row per CDR3 protein. The sample yields 340,000 or so distinct CDR3 sequences, 18% seen once. Study-wide points: Ophthalmopathy prediction by the model preceded onset by a median roughly 6 months.

This clonotype originated in a woman aged 50 to 60 with Graves' hyperthyroidism. The material sequenced was blood.

CDR3 bases: TGTGCCAGTGGTAGCGGGAGGAAAACCTACGAGCAGTACTTC. Translated: CASGSGRKTYEQYF. The chain recombines TRBV6-1 with TRBJ2-7; 10 bases map to TRBD2. This CDR3 is 14 amino acids long. Germline assignment: CDR1 MNHNS and CDR2 SASEGT. V lost 9 bases and J lost 2; bases outside the gene matches: 7.